This TCR beta chain was captured in a study of technical replicates of blood from several donors. This CDR3 spans 16 amino acids. V lost 4 bases and J lost 2; bases outside the gene matches: 8. Germline V gene lookup returns CDR1 SQVTM and CDR2 ANQGSEA. The protocol was immunoSEQ multiplex PCR, while the TCRdb copy is restricted to in-frame clones and leaves out a portion. The table shows 95,000 or so clones, with approximately 95% occurring only once. The V and J genes are TRBV29-1 and TRBJ2-6; 7 nucleotides agree with TRBD2. The TCR was taken from a human donor in good health. The sample consisted of T cells isolated from PBMCs. The CDR3 here is CSVAGLMRTGANVLTF. CDR3 coding DNA: TGCAGCGTTGCGGGACTAATGAGAACTGGGGCCAACGTCCTGACTTTC.